This T cell receptor (beta chain) stems from a study of blood T cell repertoires in COVID-19. Each participant's cohort was designated according to participant-reported clinical history. Here immunoSEQ multiplex PCR was the method, and the copy in TCRdb shows in-frame clones only, minus some. This sample has about 310,000 clones; approximately 83% occur once, and the top ten carry about 2%. Trimming pared 5 bases from V and 7 bases from J, leaving 14 bases between. The V gene's germline CDR1 is LGHNT and CDR2 FRNRAP. This CDR3 has 13 amino acids. The V and J genes are TRBV12-5 and TRBJ1-1; no firm D call. Source material: PBMCs or T cells enriched from blood (not recorded which). This TCR came from a young man who had recovered from COVID-19. The CDR3 loop is CASGTRVLNEAFF. CDR3 sequence (DNA): TGTGCTAGTGGTACGAGGGTGCTCAATGAAGCTTTCTTT.